One and the same sample provided the 29 T cell receptor beta chains below, sequenced in a study of blood T cell repertoires in COVID-19. Sequencing used immunoSEQ multiplex PCR; TCRdb keeps in-frame clones, though not all of them. The sample includes around 200,000 clones, roughly 85% seen only once; the top ten take roughly a sixth. Sequenced: PBMCs or T cells enriched from blood (not recorded which). The receptor source for this set is a man aged 40-50 years who had recovered from COVID-19.

The V and J genes are TRBV21-1 and TRBJ2-3; whether TRBD2, the table's D call, matches the DNA was not checked. TRBV21-1 is deemed a pseudogene. The CDR3 is made up of 17 amino acids. CDR3 residues: CASSKSTGAGERNTQYF. Written as DNA, the CDR3 is TGTGCCAGCAGCAAGTCAACCGGAGCGGGTGAGAGGAATACGCAGTATTTT.

The gene calls are TRBV30 and TRBJ2-1, with TRBD2 matching 15 bases. V lost 2 bases to trimming and J lost 5 bases; unmatched junction nucleotides: 10. This CDR3 spans 18 amino acids. Germline assignment: CDR1 GTSNPN and CDR2 SVGIG (reference sequence). For the CDR3, the DNA is TGTGCCTGGAGTCTTTATGGACTAGCGGGAGGGGGTCACAATGAGCAGTTCTTC. Translated, it gives CAWSLYGLAGGGHNEQFF.

CDR3 DNA: TGTGCCAGCAGCGAGGTTGGGGGGTCCTCCTACAATGAGCAGTTCTTC. It translates to CASSEVGGSSYNEQFF. The chain uses TRBV7-9 and TRBJ2-1; D is possibly TRBD2 (6 bases). The CDR3 length is 16 residues. Germline V gene lookup returns CDR1 SEHNR and CDR2 FQNEAQ (reference sequence). V lost 5 bases to trimming and J lost 0 bases, with 14 bases between them.

The rearrangement joins TRBV3-1 (or the pseudogene TRBV3-2) to TRBJ2-5; D is unclear. CDR3 length: 14 amino acids. The germline gives CDR1 LGHDT, CDR2 YNNKEL (reference sequence). V gave up 1 base and J gave up 7 bases, with 13 bases separating them. CDR3 sequence: CASSQGLLRGTQYF. The CDR3 DNA is TGTGCCAGCAGCCAAGGACTCCTTCGAGGGACCCAGTACTTC.

CDR3 sequence (DNA): TGTGCCAGCAGCCTAAAGACGGCTAGCGGGATGGCGGAGACCCAGTACTTC. This gives the protein CASSLKTASGMAETQYF. V usage is TRBV7-3 and J usage is TRBJ2-5; 9 bases align to TRBD2. This CDR3 region has 17 residues. CDR1 and CDR2 from the germline V gene are SGHTA and FQGTGA. V trimming: 5 bases; J trimming: 5 bases; junction bases outside the gene matches: 15.

This sequence joins TRBV5-1 and TRBJ2-1; TRBD2 might be the D (6 bases). Trimming pared 4 bases from V and 0 bases from J, leaving 20 bases between. This CDR3 contains 18 residues. The germline V gene has CDR1 SGHRS and CDR2 YFSETQ. The CDR3 loop reads CASSRPRGAERSYNEQFF. The CDR3 DNA reads as TGCGCCAGCAGCCGCCCGCGGGGAGCGGAGCGCTCCTACAATGAGCAGTTCTTC.

The genes are TRBV14 and TRBJ1-1; a weak D match, TRBD1 (5 bases). This CDR3 has 13 residues. The ends were cut back, 2 bases at V and 7 bases at J, with 11 bases in the middle. The germline CDR1 and CDR2 sequences are SGHDN and FVKESK. The CDR3 loop reads CASSQWGGSEAFF. CDR3 nucleotide sequence: TGTGCCAGCAGCCAATGGGGGGGAAGTGAAGCTTTCTTT.

CDR3 nucleotides: TGTGCCAGCAGCCTCGACAGGGTGAGGGCCAACGTCCTGACTTTC. Protein: CASSLDRVRANVLTF. The chain employs TRBV27 and TRBJ2-6; 7 nucleotides align to TRBD1. Germline V lookup: CDR1 MNHEY, CDR2 SMNVEV (reference sequence). Germline trimming cut 6 bases from V and 5 bases from J; bases unmatched to any gene: 7. The CDR3 covers 15 residues.

This clone was seen a single time. This chain links TRBV3-1 (or the pseudogene TRBV3-2) with TRBJ2-2, with D perhaps matching TRBD1 (5 bases). V shed 7 bases and J shed 5 bases, with 23 bases lying between them. The CDR3 sequence is 17 residues long. Germline V gene lookup returns CDR1 LGHDT and CDR2 YNNKEL (reference sequence). The CDR3 nucleotides are TGTGCCAGCACCCGAAGTCCCTATGGGGCGAGTACCGGGGAGCTGTTTTTT. This translates into CASTRSPYGASTGELFF.

This clone showed up just once. The chain has TRBV7-9 and TRBJ2-7; no clear D gene. V was cut by 5 bases and J by 2 bases, with 7 bases left in between. The CDR3 is 12 amino acids. Germline assignment: CDR1 SEHNR and CDR2 FQNEAQ (reference sequence). In DNA form, the CDR3 reads TGTGCCAGCAGCCCTCGGGCCTACGAGCAGTACTTC. Its protein is CASSPRAYEQYF.

This clone was counted between two and nine times. The chain has TRBV6-2 or TRBV6-3 and TRBJ2-5; 8 positions match TRBD2. Trimming at V came to 6 bases and at J to 4 bases, leaving 7 bases not matched to a gene. There are 14 residues in the CDR3. From germline, CDR1 is MNHEY and CDR2 SVGEGT. This chain's CDR3 is CASSGGLESETQYF. CDR3 nucleotides: TGTGCCAGCAGCGGGGGACTAGAGTCAGAGACCCAGTACTTC.

Comment on this clone: The same CDR3 also results from other DNA sequences found in this sample. The chain couples TRBV18 to TRBJ1-1, with 11 bases lining up with TRBD1. CDR3 size: 14 residues. In germline, CDR1 is KGHSH, CDR2 LQKENI. Unmatched junction bases numbered 1, after V lost 3 bases and J lost 4 bases. The CDR3 spells CASSPGTGGTEAFF. CDR3 DNA sequence: TGTGCCAGCTCACCTGGGACAGGGGGCACTGAAGCTTTCTTT.

The gene calls are TRBV28 and TRBJ1-5; 8 nucleotides match TRBD1. The CDR3 is 16 residues long. V shed 4 bases and J 5 bases; nucleotides not matched to a gene: 10. Germline V gives CDR1 MDHEN, CDR2 SYDVKM. CDR3 amino acids: CASSSFSGGGYQPQHF. The CDR3 DNA follows: TGTGCCAGCAGTTCGTTTTCAGGGGGCGGGTATCAGCCCCAGCATTTT. Based on the CDR3 plus reference TRBV28 and TRBJ1-5, the full variable domain is DVKVTQSSRYLVKRTGEKVFLECVQDMDHENMFWYRQDPGLGLRLIYFSYDVKMKEKGDIPEGYSVSREKKERFSLILESASTNQTSMYLCASSSFSGGGYQPQHFGDGTRLSIL.

The rearrangement uses TRBV5-1 and TRBJ2-7; 12 nucleotides match TRBD1. CDR3 length equals 14 residues. Germline loops: CDR1 SGHRS, CDR2 YFSETQ. V trimming: 3 bases; J trimming: 6 bases; junction bases outside the gene matches: 4. CDR3 in amino acids: CASSWGQGALEQYF. The CDR3 DNA follows: TGCGCCAGCAGCTGGGGACAGGGGGCGCTCGAGCAGTACTTC.

CDR3 protein: CASSPRTSGSEQYF. The DNA of the CDR3 is TGTGCCAGCAGCCCACGGACTAGCGGGAGCGAGCAGTACTTC. V usage is TRBV9 and J usage is TRBJ2-7; the match to TRBD2 covers 13 bases. Trimming at V came to 4 bases and at J to 6 bases, leaving 4 bases not matched to a gene. The CDR3 runs to 14 residues. CDR1 and CDR2 (germline): SGDLS, YYNGEE.

The V and J genes are TRBV18 and TRBJ2-7, with D perhaps TRBD2 (5 bases). The CDR3 has 13 amino acids. Germline CDR1 KGHSH, CDR2 LQKENI. Trimming took off 4 bases at V and 5 bases at J, with 12 bases between the two ends. Here the CDR3 reads CASSQLLDNEQYF. DNA of the CDR3: TGTGCCAGCTCACAGTTACTAGACAACGAGCAGTACTTC.

In the case of this clone: A much bigger clone sits one base away, suggesting this may be a read error. The chain combines TRBV28 with TRBJ1-1, with 9 bases lining up with TRBD1. The CDR3 contains 14 residues. The germline V gene has CDR1 MDHEN and CDR2 SYDVKM. Trimming at V came to 5 bases and at J to 4 bases, leaving 5 bases not matched to a gene. In DNA, the CDR3 is TGTGCCAGCAGTCCCGGGACAGGGAGCACTGAAGCTTTCTTT. Amino acids: CASSPGTGSTEAFF.

The V and J genes are TRBV28 and TRBJ2-1, with D tentatively TRBD1 (5 bases). Germline values: CDR1 MDHEN, CDR2 SYDVKM. V was cut by 3 bases and J by 10 bases, with 13 bases left in between. CDR3 size: 13 residues. Here the CDR3 reads CASSFPHRWEQFF. In DNA form, the CDR3 reads TGTGCCAGCAGTTTTCCTCACAGGTGGGAGCAGTTCTTC.

The V call is TRBV14, the J call TRBJ1-5; TRBD1 agrees at 7 bases. After removal of 6 bases from V and 5 bases from J, the junction contained 7 bases not matched to a gene. Looked up from germline, CDR1 is SGHDN and CDR2 is FVKESK. The CDR3 loop spans 14 amino acids. The CDR3 DNA reads as TGTGCCAGCAGTCATACAGGGGACTATCAGCCCCAGCATTTT. Protein sequence: CASSHTGDYQPQHF. The full variable domain, its missing parts supplied by reference TRBV14 and TRBJ1-5, is EAGVTQFPSHSVIEKGQTVTLRCDPISGHDNLYWYRRVMGKEIKFLLHFVKESKQDESGMPNNRFLAERTGGTYSTLKVQPAELEDSGVYFCASSHTGDYQPQHFGDGTRLSIL.

This chain connects TRBV7-9 to TRBJ1-2; 10 bases line up with TRBD1. There are 13 residues in the CDR3. Germline CDR1 and CDR2: SEHNR and FQNEAQ (reference sequence). The junction had 2 bases not matched to a gene; V was cut back by 3 bases and J by 7 bases. The CDR3 sequence is CASSLGQGLGYTF. The CDR3 nucleotides read TGTGCCAGCAGCTTGGGACAGGGGCTTGGCTACACCTTC.

CDR3 in DNA: TGCAGCGTTGAAGCTGGGGGAGGTCAGCCCCAGCATTTT. Protein product: CSVEAGGGQPQHF. This chain uses TRBV29-1 with TRBJ1-5, with a tentative D call TRBD1 (5 bases). The germline V gene has CDR1 SQVTM and CDR2 ANQGSEA. CDR3 length: 13 amino acids. Trimming removed 1 base from V and 6 bases from J, with 10 bases in between.

The chain has TRBV12-3 or TRBV12-4 and TRBJ2-2; D is uncertain. The CDR3 covers 13 residues. V lost 7 bases and J 7 bases, leaving 13 bases between the germline ends. The CDR3 here is CASTNRPGGELFF. Written as DNA, the CDR3 is TGTGCCAGCACCAACCGCCCCGGCGGGGAGCTGTTTTTT.

The chain links TRBV4-2 to TRBJ1-1, with TRBD1 matching over 9 bases. Germline loops: CDR1 LGHNA, CDR2 YNFKEQ. Trimming cost V 4 bases and J 4 bases; bases outside gene matches: 4. The CDR3 totals 14 residues. The CDR3 DNA reads TGTGCCAGCAGCCGAACAGGGGGCTCCACTGAAGCTTTCTTT. This codes for CASSRTGGSTEAFF.

V and J are TRBV13 and TRBJ2-2; 8 positions agree with TRBD2. With 5 bases clipped from V and 5 bases from J, the junction kept 10 bases outside the gene matches. CDR1 is PRHDT, CDR2 FYEKMQ, per germline (reference sequence). There are 16 residues in the CDR3. The DNA for the CDR3 is TGTGCCAGCAGCCCGTCGGGGGCGGGAGGTACCGGGGAGCTGTTTTTT. Protein sequence: CASSPSGAGGTGELFF.

This clone occurred once. The gene calls are TRBV27 and TRBJ1-2; the D is unclear. The length of the CDR3 is 14 residues. V lost 0 bases and J 8 bases, leaving 13 bases between the germline ends. Germline V gives CDR1 MNHEY, CDR2 SMNVEV (reference sequence). The CDR3 sequence: CASSLSIAGEGYTF. CDR3 in DNA: TGTGCCAGCAGTTTATCGATAGCGGGTGAAGGCTACACCTTC.

The rearrangement uses TRBV6-5 and TRBJ2-7, with D hard to call. CDR1 MNHEY and CDR2 SVGAGI come from the germline V gene. There are 11 residues in the CDR3. V lost 6 bases to trimming and J lost 6 bases, with 9 bases between them. The CDR3 bases are TGTGCCAGCAGCCGCGGCTCCGAGCAGTACTTC. Protein: CASSRGSEQYF.

The chain employs TRBV9 and TRBJ2-3, with 7 nucleotides matching TRBD2. Unmatched junction bases numbered 11, after V lost 7 bases and J lost 0 bases. Germline V CDR1 and CDR2: SGDLS, YYNGEE. CDR3 length equals 16 residues. The CDR3 DNA reads TGTGCCAGCTCCCTTTATAGCGGGTTTAGCACAGATACGCAGTATTTT. This encodes CASSLYSGFSTDTQYF.

This clone was found many times. The chain employs TRBV13 and TRBJ1-1; D gene ambiguous. The germline gives CDR1 PRHDT, CDR2 FYEKMQ (reference sequence). Trimming cost V 3 bases and J 0 bases, with 2 bases left between them. The CDR3 runs 12 residues. The chain's CDR3 is CASSFVNTEAFF. Here the CDR3 DNA reads TGTGCCAGCAGCTTCGTGAACACTGAAGCTTTCTTT. The full variable domain, rest sourced from reference TRBV13 and TRBJ1-1, is AAGVIQSPRHLIKEKRETATLKCYPIPRHDTVYWYQQGPGQDPQFLISFYEKMQSDKGSIPDRFSAQQFSDYHSELNMSSLELGDSALYFCASSFVNTEAFFGQGTRLTVV.

This CDR3 is CASSESGGTRTDTQYF. CDR3 in DNA: TGTGCCAGCAGTGAATCTGGGGGGACTCGCACAGATACGCAGTATTTT. V gene TRBV6-1 combines with J gene TRBJ2-3, with D possibly matching TRBD2 (6 bases). The CDR3 spans 16 residues. CDR1 is MNHNS and CDR2 is SASEGT in the germline V gene. The V gene lost 2 bases and the J gene lost 1 base, with 13 bases spanning the gap.